Here is one TCR beta chain with its context. This clonotype was picked up many times. The antigen it recognizes is unknown. No base qualities exist here, and no much larger clone lies one base off it. The junction shows trimming of 1 base on V and 4 bases on J, and the gene matches do not reach 7 bases of it. The CDR3 starts with the cysteine, ends with the phenylalanine, and has 16 residues. The only DNA kept is the CDR3, 48 bases in frame from the first base. Via the germline V gene, CDR1 is SQVTM and CDR2 ANQGSEA. The entry originates in a study of T cells in Graves' hyperthyroidism and ophthalmopathy (dated by TCRdb to the late 2010s). With respect to the entire study: Peripheral blood was sampled at the time of initial diagnosis, prior to any treatment. A discovery cohort of approximately 100 patients, roughly 45 with Graves' ophthalmopathy and about 58 with stable Graves' hyperthyroidism, was used to find distinguishing TCR V-J signatures. Whether ophthalmopathy could be predicted prospectively was tested in an independent validation cohort made up of roughly 20 hyperthyroidism patients plus 17 patients who later progressed to ophthalmopathy. The 100 discovery patients were randomly split 7:3 into training and test sets. In addition, the study compared T-cell repertoires in thyroid tissue and in blood from several Graves' hyperthyroidism patients. After sampling, hyperthyroidism patients received methimazole starting at 30 mg daily, and ophthalmopathy patients received high-dose intravenous methylprednisolone. TCR Vbeta CDR3 sequencing of fewer than 150 peripheral blood samples (approximately 44 ophthalmopathy, about 74 hyperthyroidism and approximately 17 progressor patients) is reported in the paper.

Hyperthyroidism patients were newly diagnosed, with disease duration under 2 months, and aged 18 to 65 years. Patients with uncontrolled infections, other autoimmune diseases, pregnancy or lactation were excluded. Diagnoses were established on the basis of clinical symptoms, serum thyroxine and TRAb, thyroid ultrasound, and orbital computed tomography. Blood from progressor patients was drawn when they were first diagnosed with hyperthyroidism, before any ophthalmopathy symptoms appeared. PBMCs were isolated from 10 ml of fresh peripheral blood by Ficoll-Paque density gradient centrifugation. Progressor patients were first diagnosed with Graves' hyperthyroidism and then developed ophthalmopathy during follow-up. Total RNA was extracted using Trizol reagent, and RNA quality was assessed on an Agilent 2100 Bioanalyzer. TCR beta CDR3 regions were amplified from RNA transcripts. For the first round of RT-PCR on the TCR CDR3, the HTBI primer set was used together with the Qiagen OneStep RT-PCR kit. Libraries were constructed in a second round of multiplex PCR, after which size selection and purification were carried out. Sequencing of the libraries was done on an Illumina HiSeq2000 using paired-end 100 bp reads. On the authors' methods: SOAPnuke was used to process the raw data, throwing out any read that contained adapters or uncalled bases, had a mean Phred below 15, or lacked an exact constant-primer or identifier match. High-quality paired reads were merged using COPE v1.2.5, and each unique nucleotide sequence was defined as a clonotype. MiTCR v1.1 was used to align the clonotypes against IMGT TRBV, TRBD and TRBJ reference segments. Only V-J combinations with frequency above 0.0001, covering 99% to 99.2% of repertoires, were analysed. The TCS score was defined as the ratio of F50 (clonal expansion) to E x V (chaos), calculated using BLOSUM62-based TCRdist between CDR3 peptides within each V-J. Welch's t-statistics and random forest reduced fewer than 600 V-J features to under 15, which were used in a naive Bayes classifier (R e1071). TCRdb itself trimmed the public reads at Q25 with fastp, ran MiXCR and retained productive beta chains. For every CDR3 protein sequence, its rows merge into one entry that carries the most common genes and DNA. Here the V and J calls rest on TCRdb's processing, not on the authors' analysis. The table for this sample lists 250,000 or so distinct CDR3 sequences; 13% to 15% of them were counted only once. The top ten clonotypes cover 13% of the sample.

Results the study describes overall, beyond this receptor: Blood samples also contained most of the expanded thyroid clonotypes (frequency above 0.001), which suggests that blood repertoires may reflect thyroid immune responses. Sample size was not statistically predetermined, and blinding of investigators to group allocation was not performed. In validation, the model predicted progression to ophthalmopathy with over 65% sensitivity and around 72% specificity, a median of 6.5 months before onset. Ophthalmopathy was separated from stable hyperthyroidism by a 13 V-J signature model, with 85% to 90% sensitivity and about 81% specificity obtained in cross-validation and 80%/75% obtained in testing.

The TCR sequence derives from a middle-aged woman with Graves' hyperthyroidism that later progressed to Graves' ophthalmopathy. Sequenced: blood. The V and J genes are TRBV29-1 and TRBJ2-7; TRBD2 fits 13 bases in the junction. In nucleotide form, the sequence is TGCAGCGTTGAAGGCTCACTAGCGGGAGGGTTATACGAGCAGTACTTC. Translated, this gives CSVEGSLAGGLYEQYF.